A single count supports the clone carrying this T cell receptor (beta chain). Its antigen is still unknown. The V and J ends lost 5 bases and 0 bases respectively, with 11 bases between them. The CDR3 has 15 amino acids. CDR1 and CDR2 from the germline V gene are SGHTA and FQGTGA. These data come from a study of shared clonotypes between healthy human individuals. Cells designated naive CD8 were CD45RO-negative and were positively selected for CCR7, with terminally differentiated effector memory CD45RA+ cells excluded. The study's findings and limits: How much donors shared clonotypes was expected to be affected by sequencing depth.

Using immunoSEQ multiplex PCR, the repertoire was profiled, and TCRdb retains in-frame clones only, with some absent. The sample lists 550,000 to 600,000 clones; 95% to 98% were seen once. The J gene is TRBJ1-5, the V gene TRBV7-3; D ambiguous. This TCR was sampled from a man aged 25-40 years in good health. Material: naive CD8+ T cells sorted from blood. CDR3: CASSIDGNSNQPQHF. Here the CDR3 DNA reads TGTGCCAGCAGCATCGATGGGAATAGCAATCAGCCCCAGCATTTT.